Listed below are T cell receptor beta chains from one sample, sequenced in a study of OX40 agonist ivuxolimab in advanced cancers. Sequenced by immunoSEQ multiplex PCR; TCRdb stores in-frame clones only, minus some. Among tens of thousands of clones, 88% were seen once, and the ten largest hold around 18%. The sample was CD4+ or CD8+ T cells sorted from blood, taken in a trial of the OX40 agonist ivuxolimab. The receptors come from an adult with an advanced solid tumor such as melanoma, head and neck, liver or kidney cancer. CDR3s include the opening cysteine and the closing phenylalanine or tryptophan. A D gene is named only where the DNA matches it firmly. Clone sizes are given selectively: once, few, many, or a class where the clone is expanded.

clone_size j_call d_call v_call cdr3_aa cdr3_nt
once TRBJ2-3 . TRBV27 CASSTGTTYTDTQYF TGTGCCAGCAGTACCGGGACGACGTACACAGATACGCAGTATTTT
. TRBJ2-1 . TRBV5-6 CASSSGGLPYNEQFF TGTGCCAGCAGCTCCGGGGGGCTCCCTTACAATGAGCAGTTCTTC
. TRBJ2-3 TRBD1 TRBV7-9 CASGTYRGRDTDTQYF TGTGCCAGCGGAACCTACAGGGGGCGAGACACAGATACGCAGTATTTT
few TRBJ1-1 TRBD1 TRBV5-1 CASSYDRGNTEAFF TGCGCCAGCAGCTACGACAGGGGGAACACTGAAGCTTTCTTT
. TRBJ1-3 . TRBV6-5 CASSSYPGYSGNTIYF TGTGCCAGCAGTTCCTATCCAGGCTACTCTGGAAACACCATATATTTT
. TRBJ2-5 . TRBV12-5 CASGLPSPTGETQYF TGTGCTAGTGGTTTGCCGAGTCCGACGGGGGAGACCCAGTACTTC
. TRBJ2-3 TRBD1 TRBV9 CASSHPRTRQGGTDTQYF TGTGCCAGCAGCCACCCCCGCACAAGACAGGGTGGCACAGATACGCAGTATTTT
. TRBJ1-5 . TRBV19 CASKPGPPHSNQPQHF TGTGCCAGTAAGCCGGGCCCTCCCCATAGCAATCAGCCCCAGCATTTT
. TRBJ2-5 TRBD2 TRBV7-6 CASSPTSLGETQYF TGTGCCAGCAGCCCGACTAGCCTGGGGGAGACCCAGTACTTC
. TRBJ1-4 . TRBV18 CASSPTGTRNEKLFF TGTGCCAGCTCCCCTACAGGCACTAGAAATGAAAAACTGTTTTTT
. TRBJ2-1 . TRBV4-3 CASSQRRVYNEQFF TGCGCCAGCAGCCAAAGAAGGGTCTACAATGAGCAGTTCTTC
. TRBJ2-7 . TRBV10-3 CAISEGEDLMGYEQYF TGTGCCATCAGTGAGGGAGAGGATTTGATGGGGTACGAGCAGTACTTC
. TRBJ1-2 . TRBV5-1 CASSNDPITDGYTF TGCGCCAGCAGCAATGATCCTATAACGGATGGCTACACCTTC
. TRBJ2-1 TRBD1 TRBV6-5 CATGQGQFF TGTGCCACGGGACAGGGGCAGTTCTTC
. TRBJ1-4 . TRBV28 CASLPGGQATNEKLFF TGTGCCAGTCTCCCCGGGGGACAAGCAACTAATGAAAAACTGTTTTTT
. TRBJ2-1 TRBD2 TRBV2 CASGGGGARNEQFF TGTGCCAGCGGTGGCGGGGGGGCAAGGAATGAGCAGTTCTTC
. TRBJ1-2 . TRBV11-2 CASSSGTGSGYTF TGTGCCAGCAGCTCCGGAACCGGGAGTGGCTACACCTTC
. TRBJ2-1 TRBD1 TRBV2 CASRVGQGATEQFF TGTGCCAGCAGAGTTGGACAGGGGGCGACCGAGCAGTTCTTC
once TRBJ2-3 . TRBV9 CASSTGLGGTDTQYF TGTGCCAGCAGCACCGGGTTAGGAGGCACAGATACGCAGTATTTT
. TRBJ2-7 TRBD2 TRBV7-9 CASSPEGRDEQYF TGTGCCAGCAGCCCCGAGGGGAGGGACGAGCAGTACTTC
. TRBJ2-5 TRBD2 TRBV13 CASLSLAGEETQYF TGTGCCAGCCTATCCCTAGCGGGGGAAGAGACCCAGTACTTC
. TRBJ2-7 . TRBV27 CASIPGNSGEQYF TGTGCCAGCATCCCCGGGAACAGCGGTGAGCAGTACTTC
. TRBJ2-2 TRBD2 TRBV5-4 CASSSPSGRELFF TGTGCCAGCAGCTCTCCTAGCGGGAGGGAGCTGTTTTTT
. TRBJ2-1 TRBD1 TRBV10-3 CAIDPTGVNEQFF TGCGCCATCGATCCGACAGGGGTCAATGAGCAGTTCTTC
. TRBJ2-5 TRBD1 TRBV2 CASSPNPDRDARETQYF TGTGCCAGCAGTCCGAACCCGGACAGGGATGCCAGAGAGACCCAGTACTTC
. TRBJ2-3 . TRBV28 CASSLNPQRSSTDTQYF TGTGCCAGCAGTCTTAACCCCCAGCGATCTAGCACAGATACGCAGTATTTT
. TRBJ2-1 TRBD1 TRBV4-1 CASSEEDRSGNEQFF TGCGCCAGCAGCGAGGAGGACAGGTCGGGGAATGAGCAGTTCTTC
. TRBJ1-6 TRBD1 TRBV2 CASSTGTGSAGRSSPLHF TGTGCCAGCAGTACCGGGACAGGTTCCGCCGGGAGGTCATCACCCCTCCACTTT
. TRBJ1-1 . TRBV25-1 CASSELLTGQGSTEAFF TGTGCCAGCAGTGAATTATTAACGGGGCAGGGAAGCACTGAAGCTTTCTTT
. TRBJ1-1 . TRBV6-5 CASSYWRGERSFF TGTGCCAGCAGTTACTGGAGGGGGGAGAGGAGCTTCTTT
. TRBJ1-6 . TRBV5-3 CARSPGTPSSSYNSPLHF TGTGCCAGAAGCCCGGGGACACCATCGAGCTCCTATAATTCACCCCTCCACTTT
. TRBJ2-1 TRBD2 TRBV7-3 CASSGLAGRSSYNEQFF TGTGCCAGCAGTGGACTAGCGGGGCGGAGCTCCTACAATGAGCAGTTCTTC
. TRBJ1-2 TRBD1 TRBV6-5 CASSAQGATGYTF TGTGCCAGCAGTGCACAGGGGGCGACTGGCTACACCTTC
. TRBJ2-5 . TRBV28 CASLSSTLYRETQYF TGTGCCAGCCTCTCCTCGACCCTCTACCGGGAGACCCAGTACTTC
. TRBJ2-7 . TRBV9 CASSSPGGLGAEQYF TGTGCCAGCTCCTCCCCCGGTGGGTTGGGGGCCGAGCAGTACTTC
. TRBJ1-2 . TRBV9 CASSPSQTANYGYTF TGTGCCAGCAGCCCATCCCAGACAGCTAACTATGGCTACACCTTC
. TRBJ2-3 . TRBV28 CASSSTYTDTQYF TGTGCCAGCAGTTCGACCTACACAGATACGCAGTATTTT
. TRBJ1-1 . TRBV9 CASSVASGTRTPEAFF TGTGCCAGCAGCGTAGCTTCAGGCACAAGAACTCCTGAAGCTTTCTTT
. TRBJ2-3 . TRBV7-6 CASSSDYGDTQYF TGTGCCAGCAGCTCAGACTACGGGGATACGCAGTATTTT
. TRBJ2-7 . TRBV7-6 CASSLGRGLTYEQYF TGTGCCAGCAGCTTAGGTAGGGGGTTGACCTACGAGCAGTACTTC
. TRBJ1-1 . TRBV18 CASSQERTEAFF TGTGCCAGCTCACAGGAACGCACTGAAGCTTTCTTT